There are a few counts of the clone carrying this T cell receptor delta chain. Its specificity is not known. Extracted RNA was reverse transcribed into cDNA. Pooled V-gene forward primers with one constant-region reverse primer generated the CDR3 amplicons by multiplex PCR. TCRdb re-called the multiplex PCR reads via CATT. The sample shows fewer than 25,000 delta-chain clones, 8.1% of them seen only once. V shed 3 bases and J shed 8 bases, with 19 bases lying between them. The CDR3 contains 15 residues. The germline V gene encodes CDR1 TSWWSYY and CDR2 QGS. This sample is part of a study of Vδ1+ human thymocytes. After alphabeta T cell depletion, CD3+ Vdelta1+ Vdelta2- thymocytes were sorted. Vdelta1+ thymocyte sorts reached between about 98% and 99.6% purity. Study observations and caveats: Highly polyclonal TRG and TRD repertoires with Gaussian CDR3 length distributions appeared in thymus. TRD repertoires were essentially private, unlike widely shared TRG clonotypes. Despite high sort purity, about 20% of thymic T cell receptor delta sequences were Vdelta2.

Sequenced sample: Vdelta1+ gamma-delta thymocytes from the thymus. Subset denoted: FACS-sorted CD3+ TCRalphabeta- TCRVdelta1+ TCRVdelta2- thymocytes. The TCR was taken from a child younger than two who had congenital heart surgery. The chain has TRDV1 and TRDJ1; TRDD3 is a possible D gene (5 bases). CDR3 sequence (DNA): TGTGCTCTTGGGGAGCCCCCGGGGGGTCTTAGCAAACTCATCTTT. Protein sequence: CALGEPPGGLSKLIF.